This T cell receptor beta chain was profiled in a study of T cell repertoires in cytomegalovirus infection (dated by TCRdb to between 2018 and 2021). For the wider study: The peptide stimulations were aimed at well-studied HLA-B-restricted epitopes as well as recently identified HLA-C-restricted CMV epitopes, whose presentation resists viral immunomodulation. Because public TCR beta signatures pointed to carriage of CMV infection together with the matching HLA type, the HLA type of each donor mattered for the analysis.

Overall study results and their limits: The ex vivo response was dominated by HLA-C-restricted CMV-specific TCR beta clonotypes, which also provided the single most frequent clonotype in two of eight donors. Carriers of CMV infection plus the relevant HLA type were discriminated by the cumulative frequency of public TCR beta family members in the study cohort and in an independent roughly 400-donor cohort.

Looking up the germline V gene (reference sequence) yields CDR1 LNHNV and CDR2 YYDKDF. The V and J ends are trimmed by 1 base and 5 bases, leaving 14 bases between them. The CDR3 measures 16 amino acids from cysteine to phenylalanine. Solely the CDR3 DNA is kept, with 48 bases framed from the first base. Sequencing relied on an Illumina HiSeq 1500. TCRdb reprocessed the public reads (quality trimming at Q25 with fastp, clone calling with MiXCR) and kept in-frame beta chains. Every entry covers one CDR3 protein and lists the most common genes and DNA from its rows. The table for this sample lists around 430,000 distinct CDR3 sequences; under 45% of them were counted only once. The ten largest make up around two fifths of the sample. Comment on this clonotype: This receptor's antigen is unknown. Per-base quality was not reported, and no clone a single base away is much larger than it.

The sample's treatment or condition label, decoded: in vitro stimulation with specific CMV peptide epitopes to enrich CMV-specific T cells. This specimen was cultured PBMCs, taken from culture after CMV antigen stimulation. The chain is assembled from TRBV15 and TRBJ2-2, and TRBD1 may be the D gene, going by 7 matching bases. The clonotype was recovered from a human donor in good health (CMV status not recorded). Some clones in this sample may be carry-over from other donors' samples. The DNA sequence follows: TGTGCCACCAGCAGAGGAGCCCAGGGGGGTACCGGGGAGCTGTTTTTT. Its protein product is CATSRGAQGGTGELFF.